One and the same sample provided the 24 T cell receptor beta chains below, sequenced in a study of blood T cell repertoires in COVID-19. Clones were sequenced by immunoSEQ multiplex PCR, and TCRdb holds only the in-frame ones, with some missing. The profile shows about 210,000 clones, approximately 80% of them singletons. Sequences were obtained from PBMCs or T cells enriched from blood (not recorded which). The receptors derive from a man aged 25-45 years with acute COVID-19.

The chain's CDR3 is CATSDQGGPETQPQHF. Written as DNA, the CDR3 is TGTGCCACCAGTGACCAAGGGGGCCCAGAAACACAGCCCCAGCATTTT. V usage is TRBV24-1 and J usage is TRBJ1-5, with 7 bases identical to TRBD1. Germline V lookup: CDR1 KGHDR, CDR2 SFDVKD. CDR3 length equals 16 residues. The ends lost 4 bases at V and 7 bases at J; junction bases unmatched: 12.

Note on this clone: Other DNA sequences from this sample encode an identical CDR3 as well. The chain links TRBV5-1 to TRBJ1-3; D gene uncertain. V was cut by 7 bases and J by 4 bases, with 9 bases left in between. The germline CDR1 and CDR2 sequences are SGHRS and YFSETQ. This CDR3 contains 12 residues. CDR3 DNA: TGCGCCAGCCGCGGGTCAGGAAACACCATATATTTT. Its translation is CASRGSGNTIYF. Filled out from reference TRBV5-1 and TRBJ1-3, the complete variable domain reads KAGVTQTPRYLIKTRGQQVTLSCSPISGHRSVSWYQQTPGQGLQFLFEYFSETQRNKGNFPGRFSGRQFSNSRSEMNVSTLELGDSALYLCASRGSGNTIYFGEGSWLTVV.

The rearrangement uses TRBV5-6 and TRBJ2-7, with 8 bases lining up with TRBD1. This CDR3 is built from 14 residues. The junction had 7 bases not matched to a gene; V was cut back by 4 bases and J by 4 bases. Germline V gene sequence: CDR1 SGHDT, CDR2 YYEEEE. The CDR3 DNA follows: TGTGCCAGCAGCGTAGGACAGGGTGGGTACGAGCAGTACTTC. Translated, it gives CASSVGQGGYEQYF.

The gene calls are TRBV10-2 and TRBJ2-1; unclear D gene. This CDR3 has 14 amino acids. Germline V gene lookup returns CDR1 WSHSY and CDR2 SAAADI. V shed 5 bases and J shed 10 bases, with 18 bases lying between them. CDR3 DNA sequence: TGCGCCAGCAGTCTTCGGCGGAGTCATAACGAGCAGTTCTTC. Amino acid sequence: CASSLRRSHNEQFF.

This sequence joins TRBV6-1 and TRBJ2-5, with 12 bases identical to TRBD1. There are 17 residues in the CDR3. Trimming cost V 2 bases and J 5 bases; bases outside gene matches: 9. Germline loops: CDR1 MNHNS, CDR2 SASEGT. The CDR3: CASSETLKGQGAETQYF. CDR3 DNA sequence: TGTGCCAGCAGTGAAACGTTAAAGGGACAGGGGGCGGAGACCCAGTACTTC.

CDR3 nucleotide sequence: TGCGCCAGCAGGGGGGCCCATACGCAGTATTTT. Protein sequence: CASRGAHTQYF. This chain joins TRBV10-2 and TRBJ2-3; maybe TRBD1 (6 bases). The germline V gene encodes CDR1 WSHSY and CDR2 SAAADI. Trimming took 6 bases from V and 7 from J, leaving 8 bases between them. The length of the CDR3 is 11 residues.

The chain uses TRBV5-4 and TRBJ1-1, with 7 nucleotides matching TRBD1. The length of the CDR3 is 16 residues. The V gene end was trimmed by 4 bases and the J gene end by 1 base; junction bases not matched to a gene: 10. Germline CDR1 and CDR2: SGHNT and YYREEE (reference sequence). The CDR3: CASSTGQVERNTEAFF. The CDR3 DNA sequence: TGTGCCAGCAGCACCGGACAGGTGGAGCGGAACACTGAAGCTTTCTTT. Combining the CDR3 with reference TRBV5-4 and TRBJ1-1 gives the whole variable domain ETGVTQSPTHLIKTRGQQVTLRCSSQSGHNTVSWYQQALGQGPQFIFQYYREEENGRGNFPPRFSGLQFPNYSSELNVNALELDDSALYLCASSTGQVERNTEAFFGQGTRLTVV.

Regarding this clone: The junction departs from germline at one end; a sequencing error may be responsible. This chain joins TRBV27 and TRBJ1-2; 7 positions match TRBD1. This CDR3 is 14 amino acids long. Germline CDR1 MNHEY, CDR2 SMNVEV (reference sequence). In nucleotides, the CDR3 is TGTGCCAGCAGGTTATTACAGGGGAACTATGGCTACACCTTC. It encodes CASRLLQGNYGYTF.

V usage is TRBV15 and J usage is TRBJ1-2; 7 bases agree with TRBD1. The CDR3 runs 13 residues. From germline, CDR1 is LNHNV and CDR2 YYDKDF (reference sequence). Germline trimming cut 4 bases from V and 4 bases from J; bases unmatched to any gene: 3. CDR3 sequence: CATSKDRSYGYTF. CDR3 bases: TGTGCCACCAGCAAGGACAGGTCCTATGGCTACACCTTC.

V is TRBV12-3 or TRBV12-4 and J is TRBJ2-1; D is perhaps TRBD2 (5 bases). The germline V and J ends were trimmed by 4 bases and 10 bases, with 11 bases remaining between them. This CDR3 is 12 amino acids long. CDR3 in amino acids: CASSSEGREQFF. Written as DNA, the CDR3 is TGTGCCAGCAGTTCCGAGGGAAGGGAGCAGTTCTTC.

The rearrangement uses TRBV2 and TRBJ1-4; 7 nucleotides match TRBD1. V gave up 1 base and J gave up 6 bases; unmatched junction bases: 5. The germline V gene has CDR1 SNHLY and CDR2 FYNNEI. This CDR3 region has 15 residues. DNA of the CDR3: TGTGCCAGCAGTGAAGAGGGACAGTTCGATGAAAAACTGTTTTTT. As protein: CASSEEGQFDEKLFF.

The chain is built from TRBV6-1 and TRBJ1-5, with TRBD1 matching over 7 bases. The CDR3 totals 16 residues. J lost 7 bases, V lost 1 base, and 10 bases had no gene match. In germline, CDR1 is MNHNS, CDR2 SASEGT. The CDR3 spells CASSEDRGRTWQPQHF. The CDR3 region has the DNA TGTGCCAGCAGTGAAGATAGGGGGCGAACTTGGCAGCCCCAGCATTTT.

J is TRBJ2-3 and V is TRBV5-1, with 9 bases matching TRBD1. From germline, CDR1 is SGHRS and CDR2 YFSETQ. Unmatched junction bases numbered 6, after V lost 0 bases and J lost 4 bases. The CDR3 is 16 amino acids. The CDR3 is CASSLAGTGFPDTQYF. CDR3 DNA sequence: TGCGCCAGCAGCTTGGCCGGGACAGGGTTCCCAGATACGCAGTATTTT.

The chain joins TRBV7-3 to TRBJ2-7; maybe TRBD2 (5 bases). There are 16 residues in the CDR3. V was cut by 2 bases and J by 0 bases, with 14 bases left in between. CDR1 is SGHTA and CDR2 is FQGTGA in the germline V gene. CDR3: CASSLGGGASSYEQYF. The CDR3 coding sequence is TGTGCCAGCAGCTTAGGAGGTGGCGCCAGCTCCTACGAGCAGTACTTC.

The chain is built from TRBV18 and TRBJ2-3; tentatively, D is TRBD1 (6 bases). V lost 3 bases to trimming and J lost 4 bases, with 11 bases between them. From germline, CDR1 is KGHSH and CDR2 LQKENI. The CDR3 sequence is 14 residues long. Here the CDR3 reads CASSPVGGADTQYF. The CDR3 DNA reads as TGTGCCAGCTCACCGGTAGGGGGAGCAGATACGCAGTATTTT.

To note about this clone: Within the sample, other DNA sequences also encode this same CDR3. V and J are TRBV12-3 or TRBV12-4 and TRBJ2-7; D is perhaps TRBD1 (6 bases). V gave up 6 bases and J gave up 0 bases, with 9 bases separating them. The CDR3 is 13 residues long. The CDR3 nucleotides read TGTGCCAGCAGCCGGGACATCTCCTACGAGCAGTACTTC. The encoded protein is CASSRDISYEQYF.

The chain couples TRBV3-1 (or the pseudogene TRBV3-2) to TRBJ2-1, with 11 positions matching TRBD2. V lost 7 bases and J lost 9; bases outside the gene matches: 11. CDR1 is LGHDT and CDR2 is YNNKEL in the germline V gene (reference sequence). The CDR3 runs to 15 residues. The CDR3 loop reads CASTSRSLAGGEQFF. The CDR3 DNA follows: TGTGCCAGCACCTCACGAAGCCTAGCGGGGGGTGAGCAGTTCTTC.

As DNA, the CDR3 is TGCGCCAGCAGCCAAGAGGGGGACAGGGAACGAGAGACCCAGTACTTC. It is translated as CASSQEGDRERETQYF. The chain uses TRBV4-1 and TRBJ2-5; 9 bases are a match to TRBD1. The CDR3 contains 16 residues. Germline loops: CDR1 MGHRA, CDR2 YSYEKL. J gave up 4 bases and V 0 bases, and 6 bases lay outside the gene matches.

The chain joins TRBV2 to TRBJ2-1; TRBD2 might be the D (5 bases). The CDR3 has 12 amino acids. Germline values: CDR1 SNHLY, CDR2 FYNNEI. Trimming shortened V by 8 bases and J by 8 bases, and 13 bases separated the two germline ends. CDR3 sequence: CASVEEEDEQFF. The CDR3 bases are TGTGCCAGCGTAGAGGAGGAGGATGAGCAGTTCTTC.

In this sample, this clone turned up once. The chain carries TRBV4-2 and TRBJ2-6; D is unclear. Trimming cost V 0 bases and J 0 bases, with 15 bases left between them. The germline V gene has CDR1 LGHNA and CDR2 YNFKEQ. The CDR3 runs 19 residues. CDR3 sequence: CASSQEAILPGSGANVLTF. The CDR3 DNA is TGTGCCAGCAGCCAAGAGGCCATACTACCGGGCTCTGGGGCCAACGTCCTGACTTTC.

The rearrangement links TRBV25-1 to TRBJ1-1; D possibly corresponds to TRBD1 (5 bases). The CDR3 loop spans 14 amino acids. The V end was cut by 6 bases, the J end by 1 base, with 12 bases between. Germline CDR1 and CDR2: MGHDK and SYGVNS. CDR3 protein: CASRGMGGNTEAFF. CDR3 coding DNA: TGTGCCAGCAGGGGAATGGGGGGGAACACTGAAGCTTTCTTT.

V usage is TRBV29-1 and J usage is TRBJ1-2; D possibly corresponds to TRBD1 (5 bases). The CDR3 runs 13 residues. The V and J ends lost 7 bases and 0 bases respectively, with 12 bases between them. The germline gives CDR1 SQVTM, CDR2 ANQGSEA. CDR3 nucleotides: TGCAGCGGGGGGTTAGTCTCTAACTATGGCTACACCTTC. This translates into CSGGLVSNYGYTF.

V gene TRBV25-1 combines with J gene TRBJ1-2; 7 bases are a match to TRBD1. Trimming removed 2 bases from V and 4 bases from J; junction bases left unmatched: 4. Germline CDR1 MGHDK, CDR2 SYGVNS. This CDR3 comprises 14 residues. As DNA, the CDR3 is TGTGCCAGCAGTGAACCGACAGGGATCTATGGCTACACCTTC. It is translated as CASSEPTGIYGYTF.

The rearrangement links TRBV5-1 to TRBJ1-1; TRBD1 aligns across 8 bases. The CDR3 sequence is 15 residues long. The trim removed 5 bases at V and 8 bases at J, leaving 14 bases unmatched. Germline V gives CDR1 SGHRS, CDR2 YFSETQ. This chain's CDR3 is CASRLGGQGSTEAFF. The CDR3 region has the DNA TGCGCCAGCAGGCTTGGTGGACAGGGATCCACCGAAGCTTTCTTT.